Shown below are 8 T cell receptor beta chains from a single sample sequenced in a study of graft-versus-host responses after intestinal transplantation. The data were produced by immunoSEQ multiplex PCR, yet TCRdb's version contains in-frame clones alone and is incomplete. Among about 100,000 clones listed, about 90% were seen once. Their antigens are not known. The input for sequencing was unstimulated CD4+ T cells sorted from spleen or lymph node cells, taken before transplant. These receptors came from a human donor who was the organ donor for an intestinal transplant.

The chain uses TRBV19 and TRBJ2-1, with 9 bases that match TRBD2. The length of the CDR3 is 14 residues. Germline trimming cut 10 bases from V and 1 base from J; bases unmatched to any gene: 5. Germline V gives CDR1 LNHDA, CDR2 SQIVND (reference sequence). This chain's CDR3 is CATSRGGSYNEQFF. The CDR3 nucleotides read TGTGCCACTTCGCGGGGGGGGTCCTACAATGAGCAGTTCTTC.

The rearrangement joins TRBV6-5 to TRBJ1-1; D is uncertain. Germline V gene data show CDR1 as MNHEY and CDR2 as SVGAGI. The CDR3 runs to 15 residues. V shed 0 bases and J shed 3 bases, with 11 bases lying between them. The CDR3 DNA reads TGTGCCAGCAGTTACTCGTCCTTTAGGCACACTGAAGCTTTCTTT. Protein: CASSYSSFRHTEAFF.

This chain connects TRBV28 to TRBJ1-3, with a tentative D call TRBD1 (6 bases). The CDR3 contains 12 residues. Trimming pared 8 bases from V and 4 bases from J, leaving 9 bases between. Germline-derived CDR1 and CDR2 are MDHEN and SYDVKM. The CDR3 sequence: CASQGSGNTIYF. Written as DNA, the CDR3 is TGTGCCAGCCAGGGGTCCGGAAACACCATATATTTT.

This chain links TRBV15 with TRBJ1-1; D uncertain. Germline V gives CDR1 LNHNV, CDR2 YYDKDF (reference sequence). V was clipped by 3 bases and J by 5 bases, with 10 bases between them. CDR3 length equals 13 residues. The CDR3 is CATSSNSRTEAFF. The CDR3 DNA reads as TGTGCCACCAGCAGTAACAGCAGGACTGAAGCTTTCTTT.

The chain employs TRBV5-1 and TRBJ1-5; possibly TRBD1 for D (5 bases). V lost 4 bases to trimming and J lost 0 bases, with 11 bases between them. Germline V lookup: CDR1 SGHRS, CDR2 YFSETQ. The CDR3 is made up of 15 amino acids. CDR3 amino acids: CASSRGDYSNQPQHF. As DNA, the CDR3 is TGCGCCAGCAGCCGGGGGGATTATAGCAATCAGCCCCAGCATTTT.

The rearrangement uses TRBV6-5 and TRBJ2-1, with D unresolved. There are 14 residues in the CDR3. Germline V gene lookup returns CDR1 MNHEY and CDR2 SVGAGI. V was pared by 0 bases and J by 0 bases, with 3 bases between. The CDR3 DNA follows: TGTGCCAGCAGTTACTCTAGCTCCTACAATGAGCAGTTCTTC. Translated, it gives CASSYSSSYNEQFF.

This clone was counted once. V is TRBV6-1 and J is TRBJ1-1, with a possible D match to TRBD1 (5 bases). The CDR3 contains 18 residues. Per the germline V gene, CDR1 is MNHNS and CDR2 is SASEGT. Trimming stripped 2 bases from V and 0 bases from J, with 19 bases between. The CDR3 nucleotides read TGTGCCAGCAGTGAATTCGGTTCAAACTGGGGGGTGAACACTGAAGCTTTCTTT. This gives the protein CASSEFGSNWGVNTEAFF.

The V call is TRBV28, the J call TRBJ1-6, with 12 bases aligning to TRBD1. Looked up from germline, CDR1 is MDHEN and CDR2 is SYDVKM. The CDR3 spans 14 residues. V shed 4 bases and J 14 bases; nucleotides not matched to a gene: 6. CDR3 bases: TGTGCCAGCAGTTACCGGGACAGGGGGCCATCCCTCCACTTT. Its protein product is CASSYRDRGPSLHF.